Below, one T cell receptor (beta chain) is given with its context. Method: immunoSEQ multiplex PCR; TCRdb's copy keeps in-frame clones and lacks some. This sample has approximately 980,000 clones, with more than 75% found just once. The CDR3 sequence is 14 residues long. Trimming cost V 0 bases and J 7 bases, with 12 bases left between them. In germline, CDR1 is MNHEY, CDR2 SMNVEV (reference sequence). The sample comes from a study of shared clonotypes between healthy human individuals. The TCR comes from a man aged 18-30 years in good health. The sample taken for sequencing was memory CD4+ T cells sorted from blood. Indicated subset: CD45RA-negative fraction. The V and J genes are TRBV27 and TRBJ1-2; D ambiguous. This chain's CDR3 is CASSLSEGIGGYTF. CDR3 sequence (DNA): TGTGCCAGCAGTTTATCCGAGGGTATTGGTGGCTACACCTTC.